The 29 T cell receptor beta chains below were found in one sample sequenced in a study of T cells after yellow fever vaccination. One entry per CDR3 protein results from TCRdb running MiXCR on the 5' RACE reads. This table holds about 330,000 distinct CDR3 sequences, roughly 8.3% found once. Source: PBMCs, taken more than 35 days after the first yellow fever vaccination. These receptors were taken from a man between 18 and 29 years old who received the YFV17D yellow fever vaccine.

In its sample, this clonotype was seen many times. This chain joins TRBV15 and TRBJ2-2; D perhaps matches TRBD1 (6 bases). Deletions cut 5 bases from V and 6 bases from J, with 13 bases between. From germline, CDR1 is LNHNV and CDR2 YYDKDF (reference sequence). There are 14 residues in the CDR3. The CDR3 spells CATSAQQGAGELFF. The DNA for the CDR3 is TGTGCCACCAGCGCCCAACAGGGAGCCGGGGAGCTGTTTTTT.

As to this clonotype: The junction and the germline gene differ at one end; a read error may be behind it. This chain connects TRBV6-2 or TRBV6-3 to TRBJ2-1; D uncertain. The CDR3 contains 14 residues. The V gene's germline CDR1 is MNHEY and CDR2 SVGEGT. DNA for the CDR3: TGTGCCAGCAGTTACTCCCACCTAATCAATGAACAGTTCTTC. It specifies CASSYSHLINEQFF.

This chain links TRBV6-2 or TRBV6-3 with TRBJ2-3, with D tentatively TRBD2 (6 bases). Germline V gives CDR1 MNHEY, CDR2 SVGEGT. The CDR3 totals 14 residues. Deletions cut 5 bases from V and 3 bases from J, with 12 bases between. The CDR3, as DNA: TGTGCCAGCAGTCACGGGACTCCGACAGATACGCAGTATTTT. As protein: CASSHGTPTDTQYF.

There are a few counts of this clonotype. The chain employs TRBV6-5 and TRBJ1-6; 8 nucleotides align to TRBD1. The CDR3 length is 15 residues. With 5 bases clipped from V and 9 bases from J, the junction kept 9 bases outside the gene matches. Germline V gives CDR1 MNHEY, CDR2 SVGAGI. The CDR3 spells CASSNPQGAASPLHF. As DNA, the CDR3 is TGTGCCAGCAGTAACCCCCAGGGGGCGGCTTCACCCCTCCACTTT.

The chain recombines TRBV19 with TRBJ1-5, with D possibly TRBD1 on 5 matching bases. The V end lost 8 bases, the J end lost 6 bases, and 14 bases lay between the germline ends. CDR1 LNHDA and CDR2 SQIVND come from the germline V gene (reference sequence). The CDR3 consists of 13 residues. The CDR3 loop reads CASVRDGGQPQHF. The CDR3 DNA reads as TGTGCCAGTGTCAGGGACGGCGGTCAGCCCCAGCATTTT. The variable domain in full, completed from reference TRBV19 and TRBJ1-5, reads DGGITQSPKYLFRKEGQNVTLSCEQNLNHDAMYWYRQDPGQGLRLIYYSQIVNDFQKGDIAEGYSVSREKKESFPLTVTSAQKNPTAFYLCASVRDGGQPQHFGDGTRLSIL.

The CDR3, as DNA: TGTGCCAGCAGCTCACCAGGGAGGGAGACCCAGTACTTC. Translated: CASSSPGRETQYF. This chain joins TRBV7-9 and TRBJ2-5; TRBD2 might be the D (6 bases). This CDR3 spans 13 amino acids. Germline assignment: CDR1 SEHNR and CDR2 FQNEAQ (reference sequence). V was cut by 4 bases and J by 5 bases, with 11 bases left in between.

This chain uses TRBV2 with TRBJ2-1; 7 nucleotides line up with TRBD2. Trimming removed 4 bases from V and 8 bases from J; junction bases left unmatched: 11. The CDR3 contains 15 residues. Per the germline V gene, CDR1 is SNHLY and CDR2 is FYNNEI. CDR3 amino acids: CASSAGTTAGHEQFF. As DNA, the CDR3 is TGTGCCAGCAGTGCCGGGACTACGGCCGGCCATGAGCAGTTCTTC. Variable domain in full (rest from reference TRBV2 and TRBJ2-1): EPEVTQTPSHQVTQMGQEVILRCVPISNHLYFYWYRQILGQKVEFLVSFYNNEISEKSEIFDDQFSVERPDGSNFTLKIRSTKLEDSAMYFCASSAGTTAGHEQFFGPGTRLTVL.

This clonotype occurred a few times. The chain joins TRBV28 to TRBJ1-5; D is unclear. The CDR3 covers 14 residues. Germline V gives CDR1 MDHEN, CDR2 SYDVKM. The germline V and J ends were trimmed by 3 bases and 3 bases, with 9 bases remaining between them. The CDR3 sequence: CASSFSSSNQPQHF. CDR3 DNA: TGTGCCAGCAGTTTTTCCAGCTCCAATCAGCCCCAGCATTTT.

This clonotype was seen repeatedly, ten times or more. The chain links TRBV27 to TRBJ2-1; D perhaps matches TRBD1 (6 bases). Germline V gene data show CDR1 as MNHEY and CDR2 as SMNVEV (reference sequence). V lost 4 bases, J lost 0 bases, and 25 bases lay in between. This CDR3 contains 20 residues. In DNA, the CDR3 is TGTGCCAGCAGTTCCACGCCCCACCTACTTCAGGGGTACTCCTACAATGAGCAGTTCTTC. Encoded protein: CASSSTPHLLQGYSYNEQFF.

J is TRBJ1-2 and V is TRBV11-2; D is unresolved. Germline-derived CDR1 and CDR2 are SGHAT and FQNNGV. Trimming stripped 2 bases from V and 0 bases from J, with 10 bases between. The CDR3 is 15 amino acids. CDR3 sequence reads: CASSLLRAPNYGYTF. CDR3 in DNA: TGTGCCAGCAGCTTACTCAGAGCCCCTAACTATGGCTACACCTTC. The entire variable domain, with the rest obtained from reference TRBV11-2 and TRBJ1-2, is as follows: EAGVAQSPRYKIIEKRQSVAFWCNPISGHATLYWYQQILGQGPKLLIQFQNNGVVDDSQLPKDRFSAERLKGVDSTLKIQPAKLEDSAVYLCASSLLRAPNYGYTFGSGTRLTVV.

This clonotype showed up many times. The chain recombines TRBV7-8 with TRBJ2-7, with TRBD2 matching 7 bases. Germline V CDR1 and CDR2: SGHVS, FQNEAQ. J gave up 1 base and V 8 bases, and 8 bases lay outside the gene matches. This CDR3 comprises 14 residues. The CDR3 bases are TGTGCCAGCGGGAGGGGCAGCGGGTCCTACGAGCAGTACTTC. Protein: CASGRGSGSYEQYF.

This clonotype came up many times. CDR3 bases: TGTGCCAGCTCACCTGGGACAACCGCTAACTATGGCTACACCTTC. Translating it yields CASSPGTTANYGYTF. The genes are TRBV18 and TRBJ1-2, with a possible D match to TRBD1 (6 bases). V shed 3 bases and J shed 0 bases, with 11 bases lying between them. The germline V gene has CDR1 KGHSH and CDR2 LQKENI. This CDR3 has 15 residues.

The table lists this clonotype with many counts. V gene TRBV27 combines with J gene TRBJ2-5; D gene ambiguous. The CDR3 totals 14 residues. The germline V and J ends were trimmed by 5 bases and 5 bases, with 15 bases remaining between them. The germline gives CDR1 MNHEY, CDR2 SMNVEV (reference sequence). This chain's CDR3 is CASSAYNDGETQYF. In nucleotides, the CDR3 is TGTGCCAGCAGTGCCTACAACGACGGGGAGACCCAGTACTTC.

This clonotype was recorded a few times. This chain uses TRBV7-8 with TRBJ1-1; maybe TRBD1 (5 bases). Deletions cut 5 bases from V and 2 bases from J, with 21 bases between. This CDR3 contains 17 residues. Germline assignment: CDR1 SGHVS and CDR2 FQNEAQ. DNA of the CDR3: TGTGCCAGCAGCATTAGCATTTCCGGACGGACAAACACTGAAGCTTTCTTT. It is translated as CASSISISGRTNTEAFF.

This clonotype was seen more than once but under ten times. The chain couples TRBV6-6 to TRBJ1-2; unclear D gene. V shed 2 bases and J shed 5 bases, with 6 bases lying between them. The V gene's germline CDR1 is MNHNY and CDR2 SVGAGI (reference sequence). This CDR3 comprises 12 residues. The CDR3 here is CASSYAEYGYTF. DNA for the CDR3: TGTGCCAGCAGTTACGCAGAGTATGGCTACACCTTC.

The sample holds a few counts of this clonotype. The chain employs TRBV6-1 and TRBJ1-6, with D perhaps TRBD1 (5 bases). V dropped 9 bases and J dropped 8 bases, with 23 bases sitting between them. CDR1 is MNHNS, CDR2 SASEGT, per germline. CDR3 length: 16 residues. The CDR3 DNA is TGTGCCAGACCCACGGCAAAGGGGCGGTTAGATTCACCCCTCCACTTT. It is translated as CARPTAKGRLDSPLHF.

The chain couples TRBV7-8 to TRBJ2-2, with D tentatively TRBD1 (6 bases). Germline V lookup: CDR1 SGHVS, CDR2 FQNEAQ. This CDR3 has 14 residues. The V gene lost 5 bases and the J gene lost 8 bases, with 15 bases spanning the gap. Written as DNA, the CDR3 is TGTGCCAGCAGCCGAAATACAGGGTCGGGGGAGCTGTTTTTT. Translation: CASSRNTGSGELFF.

This clonotype was picked up a small number of times. The chain recombines TRBV19 with TRBJ2-1; TRBD2 matches 7 bases. Germline values: CDR1 LNHDA, CDR2 SQIVND (reference sequence). There are 16 residues in the CDR3. V lost 5 bases and J lost 3; bases outside the gene matches: 10. The CDR3 region is CASSPPSGKSYNEQFF. The CDR3 region has the DNA TGTGCCAGTAGTCCCCCCAGCGGGAAAAGCTACAATGAGCAGTTCTTC.

The chain is built from TRBV4-3 and TRBJ1-2; tentatively, D is TRBD1 (5 bases). Germline-derived CDR1 and CDR2 are LGHNA and YSLEER. Trimming left V 2 bases short and J 3 bases short, with 19 bases between. This CDR3 contains 17 residues. This CDR3 is CASSQSLRQRGYYGYTF. In DNA, the CDR3 is TGCGCCAGCAGCCAAAGTCTCCGACAGAGGGGATACTATGGCTACACCTTC.

The V and J genes are TRBV11-2 and TRBJ1-2, with 9 bases lining up with TRBD1. This CDR3 region has 14 residues. J gave up 5 bases and V 5 bases, and 6 bases lay outside the gene matches. Germline lookup yields CDR1 SGHAT and CDR2 FQNNGV. The CDR3 DNA follows: TGTGCCAGCAGCCGATCGGACAGGGGTTATGGCTACACCTTC. Translating it yields CASSRSDRGYGYTF.

The chain combines TRBV5-1 with TRBJ1-4, with TRBD1 identical over 7 bases. V trimming: 0 bases; J trimming: 8 bases; junction bases outside the gene matches: 4. The CDR3 sequence is 14 residues long. CDR1 and CDR2 (germline): SGHRS, YFSETQ. The CDR3 loop reads CASSLEGGSEKLFF. CDR3 nucleotide sequence: TGCGCCAGCAGCTTGGAAGGGGGCAGCGAAAAACTGTTTTTT.

At least ten counts were recorded for this clonotype. The chain uses TRBV19 and TRBJ2-7; D remains ambiguous. V was trimmed by 5 bases and J by 9 bases, leaving 17 bases between them. The germline V gene has CDR1 LNHDA and CDR2 SQIVND (reference sequence). The length of the CDR3 is 13 residues. CDR3 sequence: CASSQRAAGGQYF. CDR3 nucleotide sequence: TGTGCCAGTAGTCAACGGGCCGCAGGCGGGCAGTACTTC.

In its sample, this clonotype was seen a few times. This chain connects TRBV28 to TRBJ1-5, with D possibly TRBD1 on 6 matching bases. The germline gives CDR1 MDHEN, CDR2 SYDVKM. The CDR3 runs 15 residues. V lost 3 bases to trimming and J lost 4 bases, with 13 bases between them. The CDR3 bases are TGTGCCAGCAGTTTCAACACAGGGCTTAATCAGCCCCAGCATTTT. It yields the protein CASSFNTGLNQPQHF.

The chain uses TRBV27 and TRBJ2-5; no firm D call. The V gene's germline CDR1 is MNHEY and CDR2 SMNVEV (reference sequence). This CDR3 contains 13 residues. V was shortened by 6 bases and J by 1 base, with 9 bases between the two germline ends. CDR3 sequence: CASRLNSQETQYF. The DNA for the CDR3 is TGTGCCAGCAGACTCAACTCCCAAGAGACCCAGTACTTC.

The chain employs TRBV9 and TRBJ1-2; D is ambiguous. V was clipped by 4 bases and J by 6 bases, with 16 bases between them. This CDR3 spans 14 amino acids. Germline V gives CDR1 SGDLS, CDR2 YYNGEE. The CDR3: CASSTRETADGYTF. DNA for the CDR3: TGTGCCAGCAGCACAAGGGAGACGGCAGATGGCTACACCTTC.

The rearrangement links TRBV6-2 or TRBV6-3 to TRBJ1-1, with D unclear. The CDR3 loop spans 14 amino acids. V was pared by 7 bases and J by 3 bases, with 15 bases between. The germline V gene has CDR1 MNHEY and CDR2 SVGEGT. The CDR3 is CASTEAGIYTEAFF. Here the CDR3 DNA reads TGTGCCAGCACCGAGGCCGGGATTTACACTGAAGCTTTCTTT.

V gene TRBV7-8 combines with J gene TRBJ1-2; 9 nucleotides match TRBD1. This CDR3 is 15 amino acids long. Germline-derived CDR1 and CDR2 are SGHVS and FQNEAQ. V dropped 5 bases and J dropped 4; count of bases not matched to a gene: 8. CDR3 in DNA: TGTGCCAGCAGCATTACAGGGGGCGCAGGCTATGGCTACACCTTC. Translated: CASSITGGAGYGYTF.

There are many counts of this clonotype. The V call is TRBV27, the J call TRBJ1-4, with 9 positions matching TRBD1. The CDR3 has 14 amino acids. Germline V gene lookup returns CDR1 MNHEY and CDR2 SMNVEV (reference sequence). Losses at the gene ends were 5 bases for V and 7 bases for J; bases not matched to a gene: 5. CDR3 protein: CASSRQGVAEKLFF. In nucleotides, the CDR3 is TGTGCCAGCAGTAGACAGGGGGTAGCTGAAAAACTGTTTTTT.

This clonotype was picked up many times. The rearrangement links TRBV6-5 to TRBJ1-6; D perhaps matches TRBD1 (6 bases). The CDR3 extends over 16 amino acids. The germline V gene encodes CDR1 MNHEY and CDR2 SVGAGI. V lost 5 bases and J 7 bases, leaving 18 bases between the germline ends. CDR3 DNA: TGTGCCAGCAGTCCCCGGACAGTCCAACCAAATTCACCCCTCCACTTT. It is translated as CASSPRTVQPNSPLHF.